This T cell receptor (beta chain) was identified in a study of tissue T cells after allogeneic stem cell transplantation. The wider study: Of the grafts for graft-versus-host disease patients, several were unmodified and three CD34-selected.

Clones were sequenced by immunoSEQ multiplex PCR, and TCRdb holds only the in-frame ones, with some missing. The sample includes roughly 2,000 clones, around 64% of them seen just once. This CDR3 region has 17 residues. Between the trimmed V and J ends, which lost 4 bases and 8 bases, there was a span of 27 bases. The germline gives CDR1 SGHNT, CDR2 YYREEE (reference sequence). Steroid-refractory graft-versus-host disease after allogeneic hematopoietic cell transplant qualified adults for prospective research-autopsy enrollment. Whole-study results and caveats: The patient cohort was small and clinically heterogeneous, with limited sampling depth. Blood and spleen captured only part of the tissue TCR repertoire.

Worth noting for this clone: Its antigen remains unknown.

The chain uses TRBV5-4 and TRBJ1-1; D may be TRBD1 (5 bases). The source material was transverse colon tissue, sampled at autopsy. This receptor was identified in a male patient over 55 with steroid-refractory graft-versus-host disease after an allogeneic stem cell transplant. Some T cells may be graft donor cells. In DNA form, the CDR3 reads TGTGCCAGCAGCGCAGGCGCGGGGCCCAGGGTCCAACCCGAAGCTTTCTTT. Its protein is CASSAGAGPRVQPEAFF. Combining the CDR3 with reference TRBV5-4 and TRBJ1-1 gives the whole variable domain ETGVTQSPTHLIKTRGQQVTLRCSSQSGHNTVSWYQQALGQGPQFIFQYYREEENGRGNFPPRFSGLQFPNYSSELNVNALELDDSALYLCASSAGAGPRVQPEAFFGQGTRLTVV.